This T cell receptor (beta chain) was found in a study of cytomegalovirus exposure and HLA in healthy donors. Study-level results: Later, TCR association rates were found to vary by HLA locus, highest for DRB1 and lowest for HLA-C. Later analysis showed most CMV-associated TCR beta chains appearing HLA-restricted. According to an earlier analysis, most TCR beta V segments yielded productive rearrangements about 87% or about 30% of the time.

PCR primers comprised 60 Vbeta and 13 Jbeta primers. TCRdb's copy holds only in-frame clones and misses some; the assay was immunoSEQ multiplex PCR. The sample contains 100,000 to 120,000 clones, approximately 81% of which appear only once. The germline V gene encodes CDR1 LNHDA and CDR2 SQIVND (reference sequence). The CDR3 is 15 amino acids. J was trimmed by 4 bases and V by 8 bases; bases with no gene match: 11. On this clone itself: Antigen specificity is unknown.

Sequences were obtained from PBMCs. This sequence joins TRBV19 and TRBJ1-5; TRBD1 matches at 7 bases. The clonotype originates from a man aged 30 to 39 in good health and CMV-seronegative. The chain's CDR3 is CASQYGGQLNQPQHF. The CDR3 region has the DNA TGTGCCAGTCAGTACGGGGGACAGCTAAATCAGCCCCAGCATTTT.